These T cell receptor beta chains were read from a single sample in a study of Graves' ophthalmopathy and Graves' hyperthyroidism. Using its own MiXCR run on the multiplex PCR reads, TCRdb lists one record per CDR3 protein. Of under 800,000 distinct CDR3 sequences listed, 20% to 25% are singletons. The sequencing input was peripheral blood. Every receptor here comes from a woman younger than 30 with stable Graves' hyperthyroidism. Some clones in this sample may be carry-over from other donors' samples. The CDR3 runs from the conserved cysteine through the conserved F or W. The D gene is left open where the match is weak. Clone size appears in some rows only: once, few, many, or a class for an expanded clone.

length: 13
D: .
V: TRBV20-1
J: TRBJ1-1
size: many
CDR3: CSARVAGSTEAFF
DNA: TGCAGTGCTAGAGTAGCGGGTAGTACTGAAGCTTTCTTT

length: 15
D: .
V: TRBV28
J: TRBJ2-5
size: .
CDR3: CASRPRPVGGETQYF
DNA: TGTGCCAGCAGACCGCGGCCAGTAGGTGGGGAGACCCAGTACTTC

length: 16
D: TRBD1
V: TRBV30
J: TRBJ1-1
size: .
CDR3: CAWSVLEGATNTEAFF
DNA: TGTGCCTGGAGTGTACTGGAGGGGGCGACCAACACTGAAGCTTTCTTT

length: 15
D: .
V: TRBV7-2
J: TRBJ1-1
size: many
CDR3: CASSPGGGFNTEAFF
DNA: TGTGCCAGCAGCCCCGGAGGGGGATTCAACACTGAAGCTTTCTTT

length: 13
D: TRBD1
V: TRBV12-3/TRBV12-4
J: TRBJ2-5
size: many
CDR3: CASSTRGRGTQYF
DNA: TGTGCCAGCAGTACCAGGGGGCGAGGGACCCAGTACTTC

length: 14
D: .
V: TRBV20-1
J: TRBJ1-1
size: many
CDR3: CSAKGGGGRTEAFF
DNA: TGCAGTGCTAAGGGGGGAGGGGGGAGGACTGAAGCTTTCTTT

length: 14
D: .
V: TRBV30
J: TRBJ1-5
size: few
CDR3: CAWSVGGGDQPQHF
DNA: TGTGCCTGGAGTGTCGGGGGAGGCGATCAGCCCCAGCATTTT

length: 15
D: .
V: TRBV18
J: TRBJ1-1
size: .
CDR3: CASSPQTGSNTEAFF
DNA: TGTGCCAGCTCACCGCAGACAGGCTCCAACACTGAAGCTTTCTTT

length: 14
D: .
V: TRBV20-1
J: TRBJ2-7
size: .
CDR3: CSARVRGLTYEQYF
DNA: TGCAGTGCTAGAGTCCGCGGACTTACCTACGAGCAGTACTTC

length: 15
D: .
V: TRBV13
J: TRBJ1-3
size: many
CDR3: CASNPRGSSGNTIYF
DNA: TGTGCCAGCAATCCGCGGGGGAGCTCTGGAAACACCATATATTTT

length: 14
D: .
V: TRBV6-2/TRBV6-3
J: TRBJ2-4
size: few
CDR3: CASSYSGTENIQYF
DNA: TGTGCCAGCAGTTACTCCGGTACGGAAAACATTCAGTACTTC

length: 14
D: .
V: TRBV4-1
J: TRBJ2-5
size: .
CDR3: CASSQDINKETQYF
DNA: TGCGCCAGCAGCCAAGATATCAATAAAGAGACCCAGTACTTC

length: 15
D: .
V: TRBV30
J: TRBJ1-5
size: .
CDR3: CAWSVPGLQHQPQHF
DNA: TGTGCCTGGAGTGTACCGGGACTTCAGCATCAGCCCCAGCATTTT

length: 14
D: TRBD1
V: TRBV10-3
J: TRBJ1-1
size: .
CDR3: CAITLTGRDTEAFF
DNA: TGTGCCATCACCTTGACAGGGAGGGACACTGAAGCTTTCTTT

length: 14
D: .
V: TRBV27
J: TRBJ2-7
size: .
CDR3: CASSLMGHLDEQYF
DNA: TGTGCCAGCAGTCTAATGGGACACCTCGACGAGCAGTACTTC

length: 15
D: .
V: TRBV7-3
J: TRBJ1-2
size: many
CDR3: CASSLTSTGTAGYTF
DNA: TGTGCCAGCAGCTTAACCTCAACCGGGACCGCGGGCTACACCTTC

length: 16
D: TRBD1
V: TRBV30
J: TRBJ2-7
size: many
CDR3: CAWRDLRTGRTYEQYF
DNA: TGTGCCTGGAGAGACCTCAGGACAGGTAGGACCTACGAGCAGTACTTC

length: 15
D: .
V: TRBV27
J: TRBJ1-5
size: few
CDR3: CASSLFLGEDQPQHF
DNA: TGTGCCAGCAGTTTATTTCTCGGGGAAGATCAGCCCCAGCATTTT

length: 16
D: TRBD2
V: TRBV7-3
J: TRBJ2-2
size: many
CDR3: CASSLIAGGSTGELFF
DNA: TGTGCCAGCAGCTTAATCGCGGGAGGCAGCACCGGGGAGCTGTTTTTT

length: 12
D: .
V: TRBV15
J: TRBJ1-5
size: many
CDR3: CATRASNQPQHF
DNA: TGTGCCACCAGGGCTTCCAATCAGCCCCAGCATTTT

length: 17
D: .
V: TRBV20-1
J: TRBJ1-6
size: .
CDR3: CSARDAQGRTYNSPLHF
DNA: TGCAGTGCTAGAGATGCCCAGGGGCGGACTTATAATTCACCCCTCCACTTT

length: 13
D: .
V: TRBV6-1
J: TRBJ2-5
size: many
CDR3: CASSDGVLETQYF
DNA: TGTGCCAGCAGTGATGGGGTTTTAGAGACCCAGTACTTC

length: 17
D: .
V: TRBV18
J: TRBJ1-1
size: .
CDR3: CASSPVLGVALNTEAFF
DNA: TGTGCCAGCTCACCGGTTCTCGGAGTAGCCCTGAACACTGAAGCTTTCTTT

length: 14
D: .
V: TRBV15
J: TRBJ1-5
size: many
CDR3: CATSRGTVNQPQHF
DNA: TGTGCCACCAGCAGAGGGACAGTCAATCAGCCCCAGCATTTT